This is a list of T cell receptor beta chains from one sample in a study of patients and donors after allogeneic stem cell transplantation. TCRdb analysed the RT-PCR reads with MiXCR anew, one entry per CDR3 protein. The sample has fewer than 500,000 distinct CDR3 sequences, around 15% seen once; the top ten hold around 7.2%. Material: blood, either unsorted or a sorted T cell fraction (not recorded which). The source of these receptors is a human donor who was either an allogeneic HSCT recipient or a stem cell or donor lymphocyte infusion donor (not recorded which). It is not recorded whose cells these are; they may come from a transplant donor. CDR3s include the opening cysteine and the closing phenylalanine or tryptophan. A D gene is named only where the DNA matches it firmly. Clone size is stated in some rows and not others, as once, few, many or a class when expanded.

d_call j_call clone_size v_call cdr3_nt cdr3_aa
- TRBJ1-3 many TRBV6-1 TGTGCCAGCAGTCGCTACAGACAGACCTCTGGAAACACCATATATTTT CASSRYRQTSGNTIYF
TRBD1 TRBJ2-5 - TRBV5-1 TGCGCCAGCAGCTGGGACAGCTACCAAGAGACCCAGTACTTC CASSWDSYQETQYF
- TRBJ2-7 few TRBV6-1 TGTGCCAGCTCTCCATCAGGAAACAATTTCTACGAGCAGTACTTC CASSPSGNNFYEQYF
- TRBJ2-2 - TRBV12-3/TRBV12-4 TGTGCCAGCAGTTTTAGTAAGGGGCTACGTTACACCGGGGAGCTGTTTTTT CASSFSKGLRYTGELFF
- TRBJ2-5 few TRBV5-1 TGCGCCAGCAGCTTGGTAGACGGCGGGACGGAGACCCAGTACTTC CASSLVDGGTETQYF
TRBD1 TRBJ1-2 many TRBV20-1 TGCAGTGCTAGAGATGTGACAGGGGGCTCTGGCTACACCTTC CSARDVTGGSGYTF
TRBD2 TRBJ2-1 - TRBV12-3/TRBV12-4 TGTGCCAGCAGTCCGGGGACTAGCGGCCTCGAGCAGTTCTTC CASSPGTSGLEQFF
TRBD2 TRBJ2-1 many TRBV5-1 TGCGCCAGCAGCTTTCAACCTAGCGGAGGCTCCTACAATGAGCAGTTCTTC CASSFQPSGGSYNEQFF
- TRBJ2-2 - TRBV20-1 TGCAGTGCTAGATTGGGGGCTGGCACCGGGGAGCTGTTTTTT CSARLGAGTGELFF
TRBD2 TRBJ2-3 few TRBV4-2 TGTGCCAGCAGCCAAGTAGCGGGGGGAGCAGATACGCAGTATTTT CASSQVAGGADTQYF
TRBD2 TRBJ2-1 few TRBV20-1 TGCAGTGCTAGAGATCAAATCGGCGGGAGTTTCTACAATGAGCAGTTCTTC CSARDQIGGSFYNEQFF
- TRBJ2-7 - TRBV11-3 TGTGCCAGCAGCTCTCTAAGGGGGAGCTCCTACGAGCAGTACTTC CASSSLRGSSYEQYF
TRBD1 TRBJ2-4 few TRBV9 TGTGCCAGCAGCGTAGCTGAGGGGGCGGGTGGGTCCAAAAACATTCAGTACTTC CASSVAEGAGGSKNIQYF
TRBD1 TRBJ2-7 - TRBV12-3/TRBV12-4 TGTGCCAGCAGCCTGGGACAGCACTACGAGCAGTACTTC CASSLGQHYEQYF
- TRBJ2-5 few TRBV20-1 TGCAGATGTAGAAGAGGGCCTAGGGAAGAGACCCAGTACTTC CRCRRGPREETQYF
TRBD1 TRBJ1-6 - TRBV7-9 TGTGCCAGCAGCTTGTCTTTGGGACAGGGTACGTCACCCCTCCACTTT CASSLSLGQGTSPLHF
- TRBJ2-5 few TRBV10-3 TGTGCCATCAGTGAACAGGGATTGGGGGAGACCCAGTACTTC CAISEQGLGETQYF
- TRBJ1-2 - TRBV4-3 TGCGCCAGCAGCCATCTCCGGGACTATGGCTACACCTTC CASSHLRDYGYTF
- TRBJ2-5 - TRBV15 TGTGCCACCAGCAGAGAGGAGACCCAGTACTTC CATSREETQYF
- TRBJ1-5 - TRBV2 TGTGCCAGCCGAGACCGAAGAGGTCAGCCCCAGCATTTT CASRDRRGQPQHF
TRBD2 TRBJ2-5 few TRBV5-1 TGCGCCAGCAGCGCGGGACTAGACCAAGAGACCCAGTACTTC CASSAGLDQETQYF
- TRBJ2-6 few TRBV20-1 TGCAGTGCTTCATCCACAACTAGGACTGCTGGGGCCAACGTCCTGACTTTC CSASSTTRTAGANVLTF
TRBD2 TRBJ2-3 few TRBV7-3 TGTGCCAGCAGCTTAACTGGGACTAGCGGGAGGGCCTCCACCCATACGCAGTATTTT CASSLTGTSGRASTHTQYF
TRBD1 TRBJ2-7 few TRBV20-1 TGCAGTGCGAATCCGGGACAGGGGAATTTCGGGCAGTACTTC CSANPGQGNFGQYF
- TRBJ1-1 - TRBV10-3 TGTGCCATCAGTGCGGGGCAGGACACTGAAGCTTTCTTT CAISAGQDTEAFF
- TRBJ2-5 - TRBV20-1 TGCAGTGCCCACCACGGGGAACTAGCAGGGGAGACCCAGTACTTC CSAHHGELAGETQYF
TRBD2 TRBJ2-1 many TRBV12-3/TRBV12-4 TGTGCCAGCACGACTAGCGGCCGATACGGGAATGAGCAGTTCTTC CASTTSGRYGNEQFF
TRBD1 TRBJ2-6 few TRBV6-1 TGTGCCAGCAGCCCCGGGACAGGGCCTCCTGGGGCCAACGTCCTGACTTTC CASSPGTGPPGANVLTF
TRBD2 TRBJ2-5 - TRBV4-1 TGCGCCAGCAGCCCAGTGGGACTACTCGAGACCCAGTACTTC CASSPVGLLETQYF
- TRBJ1-4 - TRBV7-6 TGTGCCAGCAGCCATTCGGTTGAAAAACTGTTTTTT CASSHSVEKLFF
TRBD2 TRBJ2-1 - TRBV9 TGTGCCAGCAGCGTAGCAGAGCGGGGGTACAATGAGCAGTTCTTC CASSVAERGYNEQFF
TRBD2 TRBJ2-7 - TRBV15 TGTGCCACCTCTTTAGCGGGAGACCGGAGGGAGCAGTACTTC CATSLAGDRREQYF
- TRBJ1-5 - TRBV7-3 TGTGCCAGCAGCCTCCGGGTCTGGGAGCCCCAGCATTTT CASSLRVWEPQHF
TRBD2 TRBJ2-1 many TRBV5-6 TGTGCCAGCAGCTTAAGGCTAGCGGGAGTCAATGAGCAGTTCTTC CASSLRLAGVNEQFF
- TRBJ2-1 few TRBV29-1 TGCAGCGTTGAAGAGGTCAACTACAATGAGCAGTTCTTC CSVEEVNYNEQFF
TRBD2 TRBJ2-7 - TRBV7-9 TGTGCCAGCAGCTTAATTCGGTCGCCGGGAGGAGAAGAGCAGTACTTC CASSLIRSPGGEEQYF
TRBD2 TRBJ2-3 - TRBV12-3/TRBV12-4 TGTGCCAGCAGCGTAGCGGGGGGCACCACAGATACGCAGTATTTT CASSVAGGTTDTQYF
TRBD1 TRBJ2-5 - TRBV2 TGTGCCAGCAAAGGGACAGGGATGGAAGAGACCCAGTACTTC CASKGTGMEETQYF
- TRBJ1-3 few TRBV6-1 TGTGCCAGCAGCTTACAGGGCTTCTCTGGAAACACCATATATTTT CASSLQGFSGNTIYF
- TRBJ1-1 - TRBV28 TGTGCCAGCAGTTTCCTCAGGGAGGGAGACACTGAAGCTTTCTTT CASSFLREGDTEAFF
- TRBJ2-7 many TRBV9 TGTGCCAGCAGCCCCTCCCCGGGGGAGCAGTACTTC CASSPSPGEQYF
- TRBJ1-2 few TRBV6-5 TGTGCCAGCAGCTACCGGGTCTACTATGGCTACACCTTC CASSYRVYYGYTF
- TRBJ2-2 - TRBV5-1 TGCGCCAGCAGCTTGGCCACGAGGGGGGCTAACACCGGGGAGCTGTTTTTT CASSLATRGANTGELFF
- TRBJ1-2 many TRBV7-2 TGTGCCAGCAGCTTAGAACAGACTTTAAGATATGGCTACACCTTC CASSLEQTLRYGYTF
- TRBJ2-2 few TRBV28 TGTGCCAGCAGGCTACGCCAGGGCTCGAACACCGGGGAGCTGTTTTTT CASRLRQGSNTGELFF
- TRBJ1-5 many TRBV12-3/TRBV12-4 TGTGCCAGCAGTTTTGGGGGTGGGGGCAATCAGCCCCAGCATTTT CASSFGGGGNQPQHF
- TRBJ2-1 - TRBV2 TGTGCCAGCAGTTCGCCCCCCGGGACAAGTGGATCGATTGAGCAGTTCTTC CASSSPPGTSGSIEQFF
TRBD1 TRBJ2-2 many TRBV24-1 TGTGCCACCAGTGACCCGGACAGGGGCACCGGGGAGCTGTTTTTT CATSDPDRGTGELFF
- TRBJ1-3 - TRBV29-1 TGCAGCGTTGTAGCTCCGTCGAGCTCTGGAAACACCATATATTTT CSVVAPSSSGNTIYF
- TRBJ2-1 - TRBV7-7 TGTGCCAGCAGCTTAGAACAGGGGAGGAGCAATGAGCAGTTCTTC CASSLEQGRSNEQFF
TRBD1 TRBJ1-1 many TRBV12-3/TRBV12-4 TGTGCCAGCACTTCGACAGGGGCGAACACTGAAGCTTTCTTT CASTSTGANTEAFF
TRBD1 TRBJ2-7 - TRBV2 TGTGCCAGCAGTAGGGACAGAACTACCGTTCCCCTGTACGAGCAGTACTTC CASSRDRTTVPLYEQYF
- TRBJ1-2 few TRBV6-2/TRBV6-3 TGTGCCAGCACTATTTCCGGGGCCTCCCGGAGCTATGGCTACACCTTC CASTISGASRSYGYTF
- TRBJ1-2 - TRBV5-1 TGCGCCAGCAGCCCGGGGGTGGAAGGCTACACCTTC CASSPGVEGYTF
TRBD2 TRBJ2-3 - TRBV27 TGTGCCAGCAGCGGCAAGCGGGGGACGCAGTATTTT CASSGKRGTQYF
- TRBJ1-2 few TRBV5-1 TGCGCCAGCAGCTTAGACAGCCATGGCTACACCTTC CASSLDSHGYTF
- TRBJ1-5 - TRBV18 TGTGCCAGCACCGGGAATCTGGGGGCAGGACAGCCCCAGCATTTT CASTGNLGAGQPQHF